The 14 T cell receptor beta chains reported below all come from one sample, sequenced in a study of blood T cell repertoires in COVID-19. Generated by immunoSEQ multiplex PCR, the TCRdb table keeps only in-frame clones and is missing some. This sample has 450,000 or so clones, with roughly 88% found just once. The sequenced material came from PBMCs or T cells enriched from blood (not recorded which). The receptor set was obtained from a young man who had recovered from COVID-19.

CDR3 loop: CASSKTSGRVDTGELFF. The CDR3 coding sequence is TGTGCCAGTAGTAAGACTAGCGGGAGAGTTGACACCGGGGAGCTGTTTTTT. The chain couples TRBV19 to TRBJ2-2; 12 nucleotides align to TRBD2. This CDR3 is 17 amino acids long. Germline CDR1 reads LNHDA; CDR2 reads SQIVND (reference sequence). With V trimmed by 4 bases and J by 3 bases, 6 bases remained unmatched.

The rearrangement links TRBV6-5 to TRBJ1-1; the D gene is possibly TRBD1 (5 bases). CDR1 and CDR2 (germline): MNHEY, SVGAGI. V lost 0 bases and J lost 1, with 9 bases in between. The length of the CDR3 is 15 residues. Here the CDR3 reads CASSYSSGGNTEAFF. CDR3 coding DNA: TGTGCCAGCAGTTACTCATCGGGGGGGAACACTGAAGCTTTCTTT.

In this sample, this clone turned up once. This chain links TRBV20-1 with TRBJ1-2; D remains unclear. The CDR3 is 11 amino acids. Looked up from germline, CDR1 is DFQATT and CDR2 is SNEGSKA (reference sequence). V lost 4 bases and J 8 bases, leaving 11 bases between the germline ends. The CDR3 loop reads CSANQAFGYTF. CDR3 in DNA: TGCAGTGCTAACCAGGCTTTCGGCTACACCTTC.

This chain joins TRBV15 and TRBJ2-1; TRBD1 is a possible D gene (6 bases). The CDR3 length is 16 residues. Looked up from germline, CDR1 is LNHNV and CDR2 is YYDKDF (reference sequence). Trimming pared 5 bases from V and 0 bases from J, leaving 14 bases between. Here the CDR3 DNA reads TGTGCCACCAGCGGGGGCCCTAGGAGCTCCTACAATGAGCAGTTCTTC. Protein: CATSGGPRSSYNEQFF.

The rearrangement links TRBV25-1 to TRBJ2-7; maybe TRBD1 (6 bases). CDR1 is MGHDK and CDR2 is SYGVNS in the germline V gene. V lost 4 bases to trimming and J lost 6 bases, with 13 bases between them. The CDR3 contains 13 residues. CDR3 in amino acids: CASSVNTGSEQYF. The CDR3 bases are TGTGCCAGCAGTGTAAACACAGGGAGCGAGCAGTACTTC.

This rearrangement joins TRBV7-3 to TRBJ2-1, with D hard to call. CDR1 and CDR2 (germline): SGHTA, FQGTGA. CDR3 length: 14 residues. Trimming removed 5 bases from V and 5 bases from J, with 13 bases in between. CDR3 residues: CASSPLDQNNEQFF. In DNA form, the CDR3 reads TGTGCCAGCAGCCCTCTCGATCAGAACAATGAGCAGTTCTTC.

This chain joins TRBV12-3 or TRBV12-4 and TRBJ2-3, with D unresolved. Trimming took off 5 bases at V and 3 bases at J, with 6 bases between the two ends. The CDR3 contains 12 residues. The CDR3 here is CASSIQTDTQYF. The DNA of the CDR3 is TGTGCCAGCAGTATACAGACAGATACGCAGTATTTT.

This clone was seen a few times. The CDR3 region is CASSDGSTDTQYF. In DNA, the CDR3 is TGTGCCAGCAGTGACGGGAGCACAGATACGCAGTATTTT. The genes are TRBV6-1 and TRBJ2-3; D is unclear. The CDR3 length is 13 residues. V lost 3 bases and J lost 0, with 4 bases in between. Per germline, CDR1 MNHNS and CDR2 SASEGT.

This chain joins TRBV3-1 (or the pseudogene TRBV3-2) and TRBJ2-4, with D tentatively TRBD1 (5 bases). This CDR3 has 15 amino acids. CDR1 is LGHDT and CDR2 is YNNKEL in the germline V gene (reference sequence). The V end was cut by 0 bases, the J end by 3 bases, with 9 bases between. The DNA of the CDR3 is TGTGCCAGCAGCCAAGATTCAGGGAACAAAAACATTCAGTACTTC. Protein product: CASSQDSGNKNIQYF.

This clone was seen a single time. V is TRBV11-2 and J is TRBJ1-2, with unresolved D. Per germline, CDR1 SGHAT and CDR2 FQNNGV. Trimming cost V 2 bases and J 3 bases, with 7 bases left between them. The CDR3 loop spans 13 amino acids. The CDR3 DNA sequence: TGTGCCAGCAGCTTAAACAGTGACTATGGCTACACCTTC. It codes for CASSLNSDYGYTF.

The J gene is TRBJ2-2, the V gene TRBV5-8; 16 nucleotides agree with TRBD2. CDR1 and CDR2 (germline): SGHTS, YDEGEE. J gave up 1 base and V 2 bases, and 8 bases lay outside the gene matches. The CDR3 extends over 20 amino acids. CDR3 nucleotides: TGTGCCAGCAGCTTACACAAGGGACTAGCGGGGGGGCGGAACACCGGGGAGCTGTTTTTT. This codes for CASSLHKGLAGGRNTGELFF.

V gene TRBV2 combines with J gene TRBJ2-2; D is perhaps TRBD1 (5 bases). V lost 3 bases and J 6 bases, leaving 8 bases between the germline ends. CDR1 SNHLY and CDR2 FYNNEI come from the germline V gene. There are 13 residues in the CDR3. The CDR3 reads CASSEFRAGELFF. In DNA form, the CDR3 reads TGTGCCAGCAGTGAGTTCAGGGCCGGGGAGCTGTTTTTT.

The V and J genes are TRBV6-5 and TRBJ1-1, with D possibly TRBD1 on 6 matching bases. CDR1 is MNHEY, CDR2 SVGAGI, per germline. The CDR3 covers 14 residues. Trimming stripped 7 bases from V and 4 bases from J, with 16 bases between. Here the CDR3 DNA reads TGTGCCAGCAAGGTTGGGGGGGCGGGCACTGAAGCTTTCTTT. It encodes CASKVGGAGTEAFF.

The V and J genes are TRBV6-5 and TRBJ2-3, with no clear D. The V and J ends lost 5 bases and 2 bases respectively, with 8 bases between them. This CDR3 contains 13 residues. CDR1 MNHEY and CDR2 SVGAGI come from the germline V gene. CDR3 nucleotide sequence: TGTGCCAGCAGTCCAACAGCCACAGATACGCAGTATTTT. Protein: CASSPTATDTQYF.